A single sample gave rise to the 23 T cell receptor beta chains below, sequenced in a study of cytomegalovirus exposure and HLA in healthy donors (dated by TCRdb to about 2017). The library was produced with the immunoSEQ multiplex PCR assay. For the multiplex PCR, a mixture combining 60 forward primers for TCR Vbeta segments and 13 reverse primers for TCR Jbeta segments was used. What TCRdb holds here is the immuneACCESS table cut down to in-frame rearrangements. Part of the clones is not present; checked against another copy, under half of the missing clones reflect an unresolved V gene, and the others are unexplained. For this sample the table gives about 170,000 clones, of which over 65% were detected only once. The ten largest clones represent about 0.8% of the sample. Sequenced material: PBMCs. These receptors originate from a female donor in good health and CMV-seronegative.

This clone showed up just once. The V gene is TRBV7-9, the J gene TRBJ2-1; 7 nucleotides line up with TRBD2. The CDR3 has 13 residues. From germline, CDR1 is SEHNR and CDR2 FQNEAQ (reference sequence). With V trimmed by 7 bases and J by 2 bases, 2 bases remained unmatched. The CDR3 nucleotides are TGTGCCAGCATCGGACTAGCCTACAATGAGCAGTTCTTC. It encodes CASIGLAYNEQFF.

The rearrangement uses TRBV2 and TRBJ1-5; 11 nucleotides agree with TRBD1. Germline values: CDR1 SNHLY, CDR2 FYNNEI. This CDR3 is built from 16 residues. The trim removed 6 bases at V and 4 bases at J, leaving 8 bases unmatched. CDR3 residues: CASRVSGTGGNQPQHF. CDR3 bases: TGTGCCAGCAGGGTATCCGGGACAGGGGGGAATCAGCCCCAGCATTTT.

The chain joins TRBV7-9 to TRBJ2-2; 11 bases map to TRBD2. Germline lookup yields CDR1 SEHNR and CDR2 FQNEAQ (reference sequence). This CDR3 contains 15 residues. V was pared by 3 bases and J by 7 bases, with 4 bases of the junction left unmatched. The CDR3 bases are TGTGCCAGCAGCTTCCCACTAGCGGGGGACGGGGAGCTGTTTTTT. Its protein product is CASSFPLAGDGELFF.

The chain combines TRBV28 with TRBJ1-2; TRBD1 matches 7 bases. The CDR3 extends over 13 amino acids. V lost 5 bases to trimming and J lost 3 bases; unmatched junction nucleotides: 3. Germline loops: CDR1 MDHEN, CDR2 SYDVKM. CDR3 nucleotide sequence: TGTGCCAGCAGTCGGACAGGTCACTATGGCTACACCTTC. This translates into CASSRTGHYGYTF.

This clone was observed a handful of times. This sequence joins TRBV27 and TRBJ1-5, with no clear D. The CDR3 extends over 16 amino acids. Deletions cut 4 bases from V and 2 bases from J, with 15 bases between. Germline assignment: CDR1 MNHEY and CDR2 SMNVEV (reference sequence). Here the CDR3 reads CASSSNPGGGNQPQHF. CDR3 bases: TGTGCCAGCAGTTCCAACCCAGGCGGGGGCAATCAGCCCCAGCATTTT.

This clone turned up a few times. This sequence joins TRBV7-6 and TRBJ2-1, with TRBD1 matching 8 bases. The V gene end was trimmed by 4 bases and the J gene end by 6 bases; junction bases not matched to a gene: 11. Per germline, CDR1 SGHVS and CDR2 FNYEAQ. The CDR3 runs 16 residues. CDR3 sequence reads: CASSSSRDRPTNEQFF. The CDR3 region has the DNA TGTGCCAGCAGCTCTAGCCGGGACAGGCCGACCAATGAGCAGTTCTTC. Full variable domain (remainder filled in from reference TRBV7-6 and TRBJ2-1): GAGVSQSPRYKVTKRGQDVALRCDPISGHVSLYWYRQALGQGPEFLTYFNYEAQQDKSGLPNDRFSAERPEGSISTLTIQRTEQRDSAMYRCASSSSRDRPTNEQFFGPGTRLTVL.

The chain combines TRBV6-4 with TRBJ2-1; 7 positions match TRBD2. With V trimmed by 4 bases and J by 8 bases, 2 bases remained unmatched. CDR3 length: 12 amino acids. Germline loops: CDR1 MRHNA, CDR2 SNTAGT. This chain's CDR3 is CASSGGGDEQFF. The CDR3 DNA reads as TGTGCCAGCAGTGGGGGGGGAGATGAGCAGTTCTTC.

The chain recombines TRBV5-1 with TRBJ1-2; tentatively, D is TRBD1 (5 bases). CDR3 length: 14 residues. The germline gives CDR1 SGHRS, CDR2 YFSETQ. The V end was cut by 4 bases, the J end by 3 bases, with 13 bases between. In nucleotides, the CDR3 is TGCGCCAGCAGCCCGGGGGGGACCTACTATGGCTACACCTTC. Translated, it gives CASSPGGTYYGYTF.

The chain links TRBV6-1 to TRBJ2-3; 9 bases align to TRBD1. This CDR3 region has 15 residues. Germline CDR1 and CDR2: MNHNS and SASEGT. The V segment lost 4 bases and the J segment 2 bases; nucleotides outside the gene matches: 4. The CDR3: CASSAGTGNTDTQYF. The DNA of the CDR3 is TGTGCCAGCAGTGCTGGGACAGGGAACACAGATACGCAGTATTTT.

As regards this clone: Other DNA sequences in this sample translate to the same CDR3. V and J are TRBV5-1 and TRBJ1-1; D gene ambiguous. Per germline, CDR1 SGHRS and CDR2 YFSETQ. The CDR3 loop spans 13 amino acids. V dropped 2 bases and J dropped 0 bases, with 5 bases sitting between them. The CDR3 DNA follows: TGCGCCAGCAGCTTTGGGCTGAACACTGAAGCTTTCTTT. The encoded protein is CASSFGLNTEAFF.

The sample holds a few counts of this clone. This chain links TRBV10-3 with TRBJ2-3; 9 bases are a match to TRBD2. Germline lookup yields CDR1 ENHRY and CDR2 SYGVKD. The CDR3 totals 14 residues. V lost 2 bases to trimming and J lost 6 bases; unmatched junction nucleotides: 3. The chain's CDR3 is CAISEASGEDTQYF. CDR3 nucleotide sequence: TGTGCCATCAGTGAGGCTAGCGGGGAGGATACGCAGTATTTT.

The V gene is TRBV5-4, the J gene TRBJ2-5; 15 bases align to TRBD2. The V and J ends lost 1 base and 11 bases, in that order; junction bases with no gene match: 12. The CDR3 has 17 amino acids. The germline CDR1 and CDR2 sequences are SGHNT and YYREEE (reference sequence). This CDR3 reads CASSLRGLAGGPREQYF. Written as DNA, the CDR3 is TGTGCCAGCAGCTTGAGGGGACTAGCGGGGGGTCCCAGGGAGCAGTACTTC.

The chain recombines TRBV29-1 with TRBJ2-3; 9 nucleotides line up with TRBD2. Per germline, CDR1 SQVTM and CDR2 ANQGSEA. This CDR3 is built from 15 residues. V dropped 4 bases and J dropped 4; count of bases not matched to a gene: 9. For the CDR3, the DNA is TGCAGCGTTGGCCCAGGCGGGAGGGGGGCAGATACGCAGTATTTT. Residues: CSVGPGGRGADTQYF.

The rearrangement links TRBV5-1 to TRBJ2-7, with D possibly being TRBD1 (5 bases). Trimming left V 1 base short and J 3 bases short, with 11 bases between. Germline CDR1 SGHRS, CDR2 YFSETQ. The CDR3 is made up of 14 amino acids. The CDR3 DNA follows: TGCGCCAGCAGCTTGCAAGGGGTCAACTACGAGCAGTACTTC. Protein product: CASSLQGVNYEQYF.

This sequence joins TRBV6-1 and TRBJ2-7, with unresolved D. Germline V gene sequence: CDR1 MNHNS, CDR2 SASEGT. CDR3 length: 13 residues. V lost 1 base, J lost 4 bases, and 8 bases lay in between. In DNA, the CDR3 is TGTGCCAGCAGTGAAGTGCTAGATTACGAGCAGTACTTC. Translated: CASSEVLDYEQYF.

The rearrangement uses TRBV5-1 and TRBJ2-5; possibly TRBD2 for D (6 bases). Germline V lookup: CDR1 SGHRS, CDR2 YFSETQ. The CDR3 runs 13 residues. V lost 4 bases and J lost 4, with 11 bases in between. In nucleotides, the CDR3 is TGCGCCAGCAGCCCGGAGGGCAGAGAGACCCAGTACTTC. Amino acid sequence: CASSPEGRETQYF.

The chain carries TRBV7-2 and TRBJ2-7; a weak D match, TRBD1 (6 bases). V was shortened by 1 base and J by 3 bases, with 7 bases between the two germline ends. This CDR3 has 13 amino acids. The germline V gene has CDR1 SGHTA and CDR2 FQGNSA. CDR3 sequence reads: CASSLGGRYEQYF. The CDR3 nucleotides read TGTGCCAGCAGCTTAGGGGGGCGCTACGAGCAGTACTTC.

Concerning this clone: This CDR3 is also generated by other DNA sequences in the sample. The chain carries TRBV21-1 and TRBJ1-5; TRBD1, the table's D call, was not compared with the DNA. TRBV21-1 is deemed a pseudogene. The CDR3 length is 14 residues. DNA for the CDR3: TGTGCCAGCAGCCTCGGACAGAGCAATCAACCCCAGCATTTT. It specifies CASSLGQSNQPQHF.

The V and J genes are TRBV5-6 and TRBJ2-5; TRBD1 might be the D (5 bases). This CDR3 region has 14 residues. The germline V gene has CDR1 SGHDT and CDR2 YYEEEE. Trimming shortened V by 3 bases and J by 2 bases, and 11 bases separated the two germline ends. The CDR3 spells CASSSPRQQETQYF. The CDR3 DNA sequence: TGTGCCAGCAGCTCTCCCCGACAGCAAGAGACCCAGTACTTC.

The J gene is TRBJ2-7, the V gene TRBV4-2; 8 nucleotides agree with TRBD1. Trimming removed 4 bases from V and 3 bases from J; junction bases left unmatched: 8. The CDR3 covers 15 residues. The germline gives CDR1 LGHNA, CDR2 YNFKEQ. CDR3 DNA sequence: TGTGCCAGCAGCCCGACAGGGGATGATGGCTACGAGCAGTACTTC. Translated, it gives CASSPTGDDGYEQYF.

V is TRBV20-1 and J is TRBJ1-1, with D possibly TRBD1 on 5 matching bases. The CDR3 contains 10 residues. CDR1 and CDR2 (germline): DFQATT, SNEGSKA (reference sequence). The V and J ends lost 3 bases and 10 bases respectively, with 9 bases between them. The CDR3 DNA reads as TGCAGTGCTAGGTTAGGGGCAGCTTTCTTT. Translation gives CSARLGAAFF.

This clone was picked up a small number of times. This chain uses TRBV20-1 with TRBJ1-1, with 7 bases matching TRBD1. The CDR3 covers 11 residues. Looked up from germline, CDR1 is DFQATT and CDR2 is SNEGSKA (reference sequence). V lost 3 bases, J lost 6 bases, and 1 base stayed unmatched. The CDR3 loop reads CSASQGAEAFF. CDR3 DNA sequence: TGCAGTGCTAGTCAGGGGGCTGAAGCTTTCTTT.

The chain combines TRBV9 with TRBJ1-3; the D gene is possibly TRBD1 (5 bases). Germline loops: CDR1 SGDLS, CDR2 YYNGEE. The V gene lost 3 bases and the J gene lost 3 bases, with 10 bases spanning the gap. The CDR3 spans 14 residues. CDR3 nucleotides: TGTGCCAGCAGCGGGACCGGGGGTGGAAACACCATATATTTT. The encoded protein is CASSGTGGGNTIYF.